This TCR beta chain was recovered during a study of blood T cell repertoires in COVID-19. Study in general: Some COVID-19 samples were acute and others convalescent; all came from the United States, Italy and Spain. PBMCs, B-cell-depleted T cells, or T cells were the source of the cDNA or gDNA that made up the material.

Clones were read by immunoSEQ multiplex PCR, and TCRdb kept only the in-frame ones, dropping some. This sample carries 120,000 to 150,000 clones, roughly 84% of them seen once, and the ten largest clones take about 2.6%. The germline V and J ends were trimmed by 6 bases and 0 bases, with 16 bases remaining between them. CDR1 and CDR2 from the germline V gene are ENHRY and SYGVKD. The CDR3 has 16 amino acids. The sequenced sample consisted of peripheral blood. This receptor was obtained from a human donor with acute or convalescent COVID-19. The donor label of this sample is uncertain. The chain has TRBV10-3 and TRBJ2-3, with D perhaps TRBD1 (6 bases). CDR3 region: CAIRRGTGKSTDTQYF. Written as DNA, the CDR3 is TGTGCCATCAGGAGGGGAACAGGGAAAAGCACAGATACGCAGTATTTT.